This is a list of T cell receptor beta chains from one sample in a study of T cell responses to AZD1222 COVID-19 vaccine. Sequenced by immunoSEQ multiplex PCR; TCRdb stores in-frame clones only, minus some. The sample has about 200,000 clones, approximately 95% seen once; the top ten hold approximately 1%. The sequencing here drew on peripheral blood, taken 28 days after the second AZD1222 dose. These receptors all stem from an adult who received the AZD1222 COVID-19 vaccine. Both conserved end residues are part of each CDR3. A D gene is named only where the DNA matches it firmly. Size is omitted from some rows. Given values are once, few, many or a class for expanded clones.

j_call d_call clone_size v_call cdr3_length cdr3_aa cdr3_nt
TRBJ2-3 . . TRBV6-5 12 CASSPPRGTQYF TGTGCCAGCAGCCCACCCCGGGGTACGCAGTATTTT
TRBJ1-1 . once TRBV7-9 11 CAISTPGEAFF TGTGCCATCTCCACCCCAGGGGAAGCTTTCTTT
TRBJ1-3 . . TRBV20-1 11 CSARRGNTIYF TGCAGTGCTAGACGCGGAAACACCATATATTTT
TRBJ1-6 TRBD1 . TRBV18 19 CASSPTAYRDRGGNSPLHF TGTGCCAGCTCACCTACCGCCTACAGGGACAGGGGAGGGAATTCACCCCTCCACTTT
TRBJ1-4 TRBD1 . TRBV4-2 16 CASSNGGDRANEKLFF TGTGCCAGCAGCAACGGGGGGGACAGGGCGAATGAAAAACTGTTTTTT
TRBJ2-7 . once TRBV6-5 14 CASSYSEVFHEQYF TGTGCCAGCAGTTACTCTGAGGTATTCCACGAGCAGTACTTC
TRBJ2-3 . . TRBV12-5 15 CASALEGGTTDTQYF TGTGCTAGTGCCCTGGAGGGGGGGACCACAGATACGCAGTATTTT
TRBJ1-2 . . TRBV6-1 16 CASSEAALGQVYGYTF TGTGCCAGCAGTGAAGCCGCTCTGGGGCAGGTGTATGGCTACACCTTC
TRBJ2-7 TRBD2 . TRBV10-3 14 CAISTSGGFYEQYF TGTGCCATCAGCACTAGCGGGGGGTTCTACGAGCAGTACTTC
TRBJ1-2 . . TRBV9 13 CASSEGLDPGYTF TGTGCCAGCAGCGAAGGCCTAGACCCGGGCTACACCTTC
TRBJ2-5 . . TRBV4-1 11 CASSQQETQYF TGCGCCAGCAGCCAACAAGAGACCCAGTACTTC
TRBJ1-5 TRBD1 . TRBV4-2 15 CASSQGQASNQPQHF TGTGCCAGCAGCCAGGGACAGGCTAGCAATCAGCCCCAGCATTTT
TRBJ1-2 . once TRBV9 11 CASSLSGGYTF TGTGCCAGCAGCCTTAGTGGGGGCTACACCTTC
TRBJ1-3 . once TRBV4-1 16 CASSPHGKGTRNTIYF TGCGCCAGCAGCCCCCACGGAAAGGGGACAAGAAACACCATATATTTT
TRBJ1-2 TRBD1 . TRBV4-3 14 CASSPGQVNYGYTF TGCGCCAGCAGCCCCGGACAGGTGAACTATGGCTACACCTTC
TRBJ2-2 . . TRBV27 14 CASSRQVGRGELFF TGTGCCAGCAGTCGACAGGTGGGGCGCGGGGAGCTGTTTTTT
TRBJ1-2 . . TRBV5-6 14 CASLWGSANYGYTF TGTGCCAGCTTGTGGGGGTCAGCTAACTATGGCTACACCTTC
TRBJ2-7 TRBD1 once TRBV27 13 CASSSTGYDEQYF TGTGCCAGCAGTTCGACAGGGTACGACGAGCAGTACTTC
TRBJ1-1 . . TRBV7-2 14 CASSLAGVNTEAFF TGTGCCAGCAGCTTAGCGGGGGTGAACACTGAAGCTTTCTTT
TRBJ1-5 . . TRBV6-5 13 CASSYGGGQPQHF TGTGCCAGCAGTTACGGGGGAGGGCAGCCCCAGCATTTT
TRBJ2-3 TRBD2 . TRBV19 15 CASLGTLAGADTQYF TGTGCCAGTCTGGGTACCCTAGCGGGGGCAGATACGCAGTATTTT
TRBJ2-6 TRBD2 . TRBV14 23 CASSRYKVYGLAGGLSGANVLTF TGTGCCAGCAGCCGCTACAAGGTTTACGGACTAGCGGGGGGACTTTCTGGGGCCAACGTCCTGACTTTC
TRBJ1-4 . . TRBV19 16 CASSSRPGLTNEKLFF TGTGCCAGTAGTAGCCGCCCGGGGCTAACTAATGAAAAACTGTTTTTT
TRBJ2-4 TRBD1 . TRBV18 18 CASSPPVWDRGQENIQYF TGTGCCAGCTCACCACCGGTATGGGACAGGGGGCAAGAGAACATTCAGTACTTC
TRBJ1-5 . . TRBV15 14 CATSTQGRYQPQHF TGTGCCACCAGCACGCAGGGAAGGTACCAGCCCCAGCATTTT
TRBJ1-1 . . TRBV28 16 CASSLIRASSYTEAFF TGTGCCAGCAGTTTAATTCGGGCAAGTTCTTACACTGAAGCTTTCTTT
TRBJ1-5 . . TRBV11-2 16 CASSLGAGRGNQPQHF TGTGCCAGCAGCTTAGGGGCGGGACGAGGCAATCAGCCCCAGCATTTT
TRBJ2-5 TRBD1 . TRBV7-9 19 CASSPRDLGQDPQKETQYF TGTGCCAGCAGCCCCAGAGACCTAGGACAGGACCCCCAAAAAGAGACCCAGTACTTC
TRBJ2-7 . . TRBV29-1 14 CSVKGGGDSYEQYF TGCAGCGTTAAGGGGGGCGGAGACTCCTACGAGCAGTACTTC
TRBJ1-4 . . TRBV5-1 15 CASSWAGARNEKLFF TGCGCCAGCAGCTGGGCAGGGGCCAGAAATGAAAAACTGTTTTTT
TRBJ2-5 . . TRBV30 19 CAWSLQFAVGERGGETQYF TGTGCCTGGAGTCTTCAGTTCGCTGTGGGGGAGAGGGGAGGTGAGACCCAGTACTTC
TRBJ1-3 . once TRBV28 14 CASSLPGSGNTIYF TGTGCCAGCAGTTTGCCCGGGTCGGGAAACACCATATATTTT
TRBJ1-5 . few TRBV9 14 CASSVGGSNQPQHF TGTGCCAGCAGCGTAGGGGGGAGCAATCAGCCCCAGCATTTT